The TCR beta chain described here comes from a study of cytomegalovirus exposure and HLA in healthy donors (dated by TCRdb to about 2017). Background for the entire study: An earlier analysis of several hundred of the donors reported 250 to 350 Gb of sequence data and roughly 100 million unique TCR beta sequences from approximately 180 million T cells. A few DR-DQ haplotypes were treated as single units for association and clustering because of strong linkage in the cohort. Genome-wide SNP genotypes for about 60% of the roughly 700 donors were used in a later genetic analysis, which treated that subset as a discovery cohort. All discovery cohort repertoires had been generated using a single sequencing platform. The study combined high-throughput TCR immunosequencing, statistical association of individual TCRs with disease status, and machine learning to predict cytomegalovirus infection status. Along with the approximately 700-subject first cohort, a separate validation cohort of approximately 110 different subjects was used. Among the approximately 400 genotyped donors, around 81% belonged to the genetic ancestry cluster associated with self-reported Caucasian donors. On average, about 200,000 unique TCR beta nucleotide sequences were sequenced per donor among 398 genotyped donors of the cohort, with about 19% of those sequences being non-productive. In the later analysis, no new phenotypic data were used to find candidate immune exposures; instead, reliance was placed on TCR beta sequences and their occurrence across donors. In an earlier analysis of 500 to 650 of the donors, high-throughput TCR beta sequencing was used to judge whether each TCR beta V gene segment behaved as functional or pseudogenic. To study patterns of TCR occurrence, a later analysis re-analyzed previously published TCR beta repertoires from around 660 donors and added high-resolution HLA genotyping. An early release covering approximately 600 HLA-typed donors comprised approximately 300 gigabases of sequencing data and 65 million to 100 million unique TCR sequences. HLA typing covered class I and class II loci at four-digit resolution. The study was designed to test whether signatures of past pathogen exposure could be identified by cataloging public T cell receptors. Using immunosequencing, the study profiled T cell repertoires from 666 subjects and related those repertoires to cytomegalovirus serostatus. Donor age, sex, ethnicity and CMV serostatus were compiled alongside the repertoire data. The number of donors typed differed by locus, with roughly 620-630 for A, B, C, DRB1 and DQB1, around 560 for DQA1, 606 for DPA1, and under 490 for DPB1. The study at large found these results: Because HLA typing was unavailable for some donors at each locus, only the typed subset was used in association tests. Presence/absence analyses assumed roughly uniform sequencing depth across donors, an assumption that may not hold. The classifier was reported to diagnose cytomegalovirus status with high specificity and sensitivity in both the original cohort and the validation cohort. A later analysis associated 16,951 TCR beta sequences with specific HLA alleles at a false discovery rate of 0.05. Correlated functional status among segregating V segments might reflect linkage disequilibrium, but an unknown experimental factor could not be ruled out. The authors suggested that the approach could potentially be generalized to other disease states and immunological phenotypes. In a later analysis, HLA-associated TCR beta chains were found to be more clonally expanded and to have lower generation probabilities than equally common non-associated chains. A later analysis reported that several top co-occurrence clusters appeared linked to parvovirus B19, influenza, CMV and Epstein-Barr virus. According to a later analysis, most CMV-associated TCR beta chains appeared to be HLA-restricted, and the HLA associations seemed to be driven largely by CMV exposure. Strong co-occurrence of HLA alleles, especially DR and DQ, made assigning TCR associations to individual alleles difficult. A cluster of highly shared sequence variants was judged likely to be a technical artifact of the sequencing pipeline. A total of roughly 160 TCR beta chains were listed by the study as associated with cytomegalovirus. According to a later analysis, TCR association rates differed among HLA loci, with DRB1 alleles showing the most associated TCRs and HLA-C alleles showing the fewest. According to a later genetic analysis, donors in an Asian-associated ancestry cluster had fewer N-insertions in productive TCRs than the approximately 700-donor mean. V-gene and J-gene trimming of TCR beta chains was associated with a missense DCLRE1C variant in a later genetic analysis, and the association was replicated in an independent cohort. While some public TCRs were present in many individuals, most TCR sequences turned up only very rarely across donors. The only immune exposure information available for the cohort was CMV serostatus. In an earlier analysis of 587 of the donors, most TCR beta V segments appeared in productive rearrangements about 90% or about 30% of the time, broadly matching IMGT annotations. Because the 87-base-pair reads could not distinguish some IMGT-functional V segments, including TRBV6-2 and TRBV6-3, those segments were excluded. A further reported finding was that TCR beta sequences accurately predicted the HLA-A and HLA-B alleles for most subjects in the first cohort. Roughly 15 rarely observed V segments, including chromosome 9 orphons, were excluded from the earlier analysis of about 600 of the donors because counts were too low. In vitro tests confirmed that three of the cytomegalovirus-associated TCR beta chains recognize cytomegalovirus antigens. This cohort had only TCR beta chains sequenced, and the lack of alpha or paired-chain data limited which features could be detected.

Receptor libraries were prepared by the immunoSEQ multiplex PCR assay. For the multiplex PCR, a mixture combining 60 forward primers for TCR Vbeta segments and 13 reverse primers for TCR Jbeta segments was used. Amplification of the CDR3 region of rearranged TCR beta genes was performed with a multiplex PCR assay on genomic DNA. The amplified TCR beta libraries were sequenced on the Illumina HiSeq System as 87-base-pair reads. On the study's bioinformatics: A later analysis tallied roughly 80 million unique TCR beta chains across the 666 repertoires, and roughly 11 million of those chains were shared by two or more donors. To remove PCR and sequencing errors, raw reads were error-corrected and collapsed into unique sequences using a nearest-neighbor algorithm that merged closely related sequences. Alignment of CDR3 sequences to IMGT reference sequences was used to assign V, D and J gene segments. For a sequence to be retained, at least a six-nucleotide match to both a V gene segment and a J gene segment was required. Rearrangements were classified as productive when the CDR3 lacked stop codons and remained in frame with V and J, and all other rearrangements were classified as non-productive. Following IMGT convention, CDR3 was defined as the stretch from the second conserved V-encoded cysteine up to the conserved J-encoded phenylalanine. In an earlier analysis of approximately 500 of the donors, sequences lacking an unambiguous match to a single V gene segment were excluded. In an earlier analysis of around 590 of the donors, a V segment was called functional when productive rearrangements were above 56.7%, and segregating when the standard deviation between donors exceeded 5%. To diagnose cytomegalovirus status from the catalog of TCR beta chain sequences, a statistical classification framework was built. V and J gene assignment, in a later analysis, came from comparing TCR nucleotide sequences with IMGT/GENE-DB human TR gene sequences. In a later analysis, CDR3 sequences and most-parsimonious VDJ recombination scenarios were assigned using the TCRdist pipeline. In a later analysis, each TCR beta chain was defined by its CDR3 amino acid sequence together with its V-gene family, and reads without a unique V-gene family were excluded. A later analysis removed roughly 590 highly shared, low-generation-probability nucleotide sequences to deal with suspected cross-contamination and a sequencing artifact. A later analysis calculated a clonal expansion index for each public chain from normalized within-repertoire ranks of inferred template counts. Generation probabilities in a later analysis came from a VDJ recombination model fitted to out-of-frame rearrangements, and those results were checked against IGoR. In a later analysis, hypergeometric tests were used to score TCR-TCR, TCR-HLA and TCR-CMV co-occurrence, with a repertoire-size bias correction applied to TCR pairs. To estimate false discovery rates, a later analysis permuted the HLA or CMV assignments 20 times. In a later analysis, co-occurring TCRs were grouped using DBSCAN, with TCRdist sequence similarity added in when clustering inside HLA-allele-positive subsets. Co-occurrence clustering excluded repertoires with fewer than 30,000 or more than 120,000 public chains, plus five with anomalous nucleotide sharing. TCRdb carries this immuneACCESS record with in-frame sequences only. Its versions omit some clonotypes, under half of them owing to an unresolved V gene in the studies checked, with the rest unexplained. The DNA was the basis for D and trimming; V, J and clone size are from that table. The sample's table lists a count of about 55,000 clones. The ten largest make up roughly 9.6% of the sample.

The CDR3, from cysteine to phenylalanine, totals 16 residues. CDR3 DNA only is kept here, 48 bases in frame from base 1. CDR1 is given as MNHNS and CDR2 as SASEGT, both from the germline V gene. V and J are trimmed by 3 bases and 0 bases, and the gene matches miss 4 bases of the junction. The cohort consisted of some 730 healthy bone marrow donors. All cohort members were sampled while nominally healthy, although unrecorded immune exposures were likely present. The donor tested CMV seropositive and was one of the 289 seropositive cohort members. A peripheral blood sample was provided by each donor, and peripheral blood mononuclear cells were used for TCR beta sequencing. The Qiagen DNeasy Blood Extraction Kit was used to extract genomic DNA from the blood cell samples. For this clone: What antigen it recognizes has not been identified.

The rearrangement joined TRBV6-1 to TRBJ1-4; 7 middle bases align to TRBD1. The source of this sequence is a man in his fifties in good health and CMV-seropositive. Source material: PBMCs. This receptor carries the CDR3 CASSDQTGTTNEKLFF. The base sequence is TGTGCCAGCAGTGATCAGACAGGGACAACTAATGAAAAACTGTTTTTT.